The rows below give T cell receptor beta chains drawn from one sample of a study of blood T cell repertoires in COVID-19. The table came from immunoSEQ multiplex PCR; TCRdb's copy has only in-frame clones and leaves some out. The sample has tens of thousands of clones, more than 70% seen once; the top ten hold around 11%. The source material was peripheral blood. Receptor source: a man aged 65 to 79 with active COVID-19. Both conserved end residues are part of each CDR3. The order of the fields is V gene, J gene, clone size, CDR3 protein. A row's size may be missing; if present it is once, few, many or a size class.

>TRBV28|TRBJ2-1|.
CASRSRDRGNEQFF
>TRBV15|TRBJ1-2|.
CATSRGRPNRVPYGYTF
>TRBV6-6|TRBJ1-2|.
CASMEGNYGYTF
>TRBV11-2|TRBJ2-5|few
CASSLRSWGLSGETQYF
>TRBV5-1|TRBJ1-4|.
CASSLGQGAVFNEKLFF
>TRBV6-5|TRBJ1-6|few
CASTRAGGVNSPLHF
>TRBV11-2|TRBJ1-1|once
CASSHNREAFF
>TRBV3-1/TRBV3-2|TRBJ1-2|.
CASSQANRAYYGYTF
>TRBV10-2|TRBJ1-5|.
CASLGQFNQPQHF
>TRBV7-3|TRBJ2-2|.
CASSRDRTNTGELFF
>TRBV4-1|TRBJ1-2|.
CASSQGDRPRSGYTF